This T cell receptor beta chain was identified during a study of CD8+CD57+ T cells in acquired aplastic anemia. Study-level results: Patients had roughly 30 CD8+ CDR3 sequences in common with controls (the shared set). CD8+ Simpson's diversity did not differ significantly between patients and controls.

The CDR3 has 12 amino acids. CDR1 is MNHEY and CDR2 is SMNVEV in the germline V gene (reference sequence). About this clonotype itself: Its antigen is currently unknown. One junction end does not reproduce the germline sequence, and a read error may be involved.

Genomic DNA templated the TCR beta VDJ and CDR3 profiling. TCRdb ran MiXCR on the reads and lists one entry per CDR3 protein. Among about 160,000 distinct CDR3 sequences listed, less than 50% were seen once. In patients chosen for sequencing, flow cytometry had shown CD8+CD57+ cell expansion. Material: sorted CD4+, CD8+, or CD8+CD57+ T cells (not recorded which) from PBMCs. The receptor comes from a human donor with aplastic anemia. The chain recombines TRBV27 with TRBJ1-2; perhaps TRBD1 as D (6 bases). The chain's CDR3 is CACSHQGNGYTF. CDR3 nucleotides: TGTGCCTGCAGTCATCAGGGGAACGGCTACACCTTC.